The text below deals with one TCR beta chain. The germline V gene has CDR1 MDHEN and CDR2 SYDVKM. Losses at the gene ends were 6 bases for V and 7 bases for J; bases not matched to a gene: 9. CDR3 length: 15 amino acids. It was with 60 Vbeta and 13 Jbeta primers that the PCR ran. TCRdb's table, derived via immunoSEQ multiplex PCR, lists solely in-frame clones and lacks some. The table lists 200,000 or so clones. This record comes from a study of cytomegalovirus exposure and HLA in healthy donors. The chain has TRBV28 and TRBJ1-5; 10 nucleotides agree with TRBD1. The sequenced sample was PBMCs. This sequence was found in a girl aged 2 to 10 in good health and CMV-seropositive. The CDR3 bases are TGTGCCAGCAGCTCGGAGACAGGGGGCCGGCAGCCCCAGCATTTT. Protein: CASSSETGGRQPQHF.